This is a list of T cell receptor beta chains from one sample in a study of T cell repertoires in cytomegalovirus infection. TCRdb processed the reads anew with MiXCR; each CDR3 protein has one entry. Of roughly 570,000 distinct CDR3 sequences detected, 40% appear once; the ten largest clones hold around 48%. Their antigens remain unidentified. The specimen was cultured PBMCs, collected from culture after CMV antigen stimulation. All receptors derive from a human donor in good health (CMV status not recorded). Some clones in this sample may be carry-over from other donors' samples. Each CDR3 is given with its conserved first and last residue. A D gene is named only where the DNA matches it firmly. Where a row states a size, it is once, few, many or the class of an expanded clone; other rows omit it.

TRBJ2-7	-	TRBV28	few	TGTGCCAGCAAGGAACCCCGGGGAGCGGGTGGACCCTACGAGCAGTACTTC	CASKEPRGAGGPYEQYF
TRBJ2-2	-	TRBV11-2	-	TGTGCGGGAGGCTGGGGCACCGGGGAGCTGTTTTTT	CAGGWGTGELFF
TRBJ2-7	-	TRBV7-2	-	-	CASSLVGTGTRDF
TRBJ2-1	TRBD1	TRBV7-9	-	TGTGCCAGCAGCAAACAGGGGTCGGTCAATGAGCAGTTCTTC	CASSKQGSVNEQFF
TRBJ2-1	TRBD2	TRBV6-2/TRBV6-3	-	TGTGCCAGTGGACTAGGGACTGGGAATGAGCAGTTCTTC	CASGLGTGNEQFF
TRBJ2-2	-	TRBV11-2	few	TGTGCCAGCAGCAGGGGATTCGGGGAGCTGTTTTTT	CASSRGFGELFF
TRBJ2-1	TRBD2	TRBV5-4	-	TGTGCCAGCACAAAAGGGACTAACCCGCATTACAATGAGCAGTTCTTC	CASTKGTNPHYNEQFF
TRBJ2-2	TRBD2	TRBV20-1	-	TGCAGTGCTAGAGACGGACTAGCGGGGGACGGGGAGCTGTTTTTT	CSARDGLAGDGELFF
TRBJ1-1	-	TRBV7-2	many	TGTGCAGGCGCACAAAGAAAGGGGACTGAAGCTTTCTTT	CAGAQRKGTEAFF
TRBJ2-1	TRBD2	TRBV7-8	-	TGTGCCATCCTGGCGGGGGAAGTCTCGAATGAGCAGTTCTTC	CAILAGEVSNEQFF
TRBJ2-7	TRBD1	TRBV5-1	-	TGCGCCAGCCAACCAAACAGGGGGCAAGAGCAGTACTTC	CASQPNRGQEQYF
TRBJ2-1	-	TRBV9	-	TGTGCCAGCAGCCCCTACGGTGAGCAGTTCTTC	CASSPYGEQFF
TRBJ2-3	TRBD2	TRBV7-2	few	TGTGCCAGCAGCTCCCGCCTTAGCGGGGGAGGGTCTACGCAGTATTTT	CASSSRLSGGGSTQYF
TRBJ2-7	-	TRBV18	few	TGTGCCAGCTCACCAATCGGAACGGGGGAGCAGTACTTC	CASSPIGTGEQYF
TRBJ2-5	-	TRBV7-6	-	TGTGCCAGCAGCTTGGGACACGGCAAGGAGACCCAGTACTTC	CASSLGHGKETQYF
TRBJ1-4	-	TRBV7-2	-	TGTGCCAGCAGTCTGGAGCGGGGGTCAATTAAAGTTCGAAAACTGTTTTTT	CASSLERGSIKVRKLFF
TRBJ2-3	TRBD2	TRBV6-1	few	TGTGCCAGCAGTTTGGGACTAGCGGAGGTAGATACGCAGTATTTT	CASSLGLAEVDTQYF
TRBJ2-1	-	TRBV10-3	few	TGTGCCATCAGTGAAGGGGTCTCCTACAATGAGCAGTTCTTC	CAISEGVSYNEQFF
TRBJ1-5	-	TRBV19	few	TGTGCCAGTAGTATCCCCAGCCCCTATAGCAATCAGCCCCAGCATTTT	CASSIPSPYSNQPQHF
TRBJ1-3	-	TRBV4-1	few	TGCGCCAGCAGCCAAGAGGGACGGCGCCCCTCTGGAAACACCATATATTTT	CASSQEGRRPSGNTIYF
TRBJ2-5	-	TRBV7-9	-	TGTGCCAGCAGAGCATGGGGGGCCCAGTACTTC	CASRAWGAQYF
TRBJ2-5	TRBD2	TRBV5-1	-	TGCGCCAGCAGCTTGGTGACTAGCGGGATCGGGGAGACCCAGTACTTC	CASSLVTSGIGETQYF
TRBJ1-3	TRBD1	TRBV10-3	-	TGTGCCACCGTGGACAGGTTTTCCGGAAACACCATATATTTT	CATVDRFSGNTIYF
TRBJ2-3	-	TRBV6-6	-	TGTGCCAGCAGTTATAGGCGCGGCACAGATACGCAGTATTTT	CASSYRRGTDTQYF
TRBJ1-1	TRBD1	TRBV29-1	-	TGCAGCGTTGAGGGTCAGGGGGCGTGGGTCACTGAAGCTTTCTTT	CSVEGQGAWVTEAFF
TRBJ2-3	TRBD2	TRBV15	few	TGTGCCACCAGCAGACTTAGACTAGCGGGTTTCTCTAGCACAGATACGCAGTATTTT	CATSRLRLAGFSSTDTQYF